This T cell receptor (beta chain) was captured in a study of human T cells and chemical hapten exposure. From the RACE reads, TCRdb called clonotypes with MiXCR, one entry per CDR3 protein. Of approximately 370,000 distinct CDR3 sequences listed, 4.5% to 7% are singletons. This clonotype was detected many times. Time point denoted: pre-sensitization, week 0. This sample's treatment: therapeutic diphenylcyclopropenone sensitization with weekly scalp DPC. The CDR3 is 15 residues long. Trimming removed 4 bases from V and 8 bases from J, with 17 bases in between. This TCR came from a woman aged 18-29 years with alopecia areata. Some clones in this sample may be carry-over from other donors' samples. This sample comprised whole blood, obtained in connection with sensitization to the hapten diphenylcyclopropenone (DPC). The J gene is TRBJ1-4, the V gene TRBV12-3 or TRBV12-4; TRBD1 might be the D (5 bases). The CDR3 region is CASSSWEGYSEKLFF. DNA for the CDR3: TGTGCCAGCAGTTCTTGGGAGGGGTACAGCGAAAAACTGTTTTTT.